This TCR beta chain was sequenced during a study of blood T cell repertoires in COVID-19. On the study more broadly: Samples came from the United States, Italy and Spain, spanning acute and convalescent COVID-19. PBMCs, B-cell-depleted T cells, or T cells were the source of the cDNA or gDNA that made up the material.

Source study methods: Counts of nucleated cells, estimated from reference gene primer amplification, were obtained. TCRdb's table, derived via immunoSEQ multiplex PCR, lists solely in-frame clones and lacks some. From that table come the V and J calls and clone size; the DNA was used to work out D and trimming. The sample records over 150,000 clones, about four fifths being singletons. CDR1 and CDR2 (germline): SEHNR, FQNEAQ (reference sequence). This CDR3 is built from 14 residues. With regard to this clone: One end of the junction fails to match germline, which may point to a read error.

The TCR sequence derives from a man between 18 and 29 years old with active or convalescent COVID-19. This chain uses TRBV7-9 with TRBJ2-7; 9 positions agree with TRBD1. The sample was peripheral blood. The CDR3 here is CASSHGQGLKRMDF. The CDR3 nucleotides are TGTGCCAGCAGTCACGGACAGGGGTTAAAGAGGATGGACTTC.